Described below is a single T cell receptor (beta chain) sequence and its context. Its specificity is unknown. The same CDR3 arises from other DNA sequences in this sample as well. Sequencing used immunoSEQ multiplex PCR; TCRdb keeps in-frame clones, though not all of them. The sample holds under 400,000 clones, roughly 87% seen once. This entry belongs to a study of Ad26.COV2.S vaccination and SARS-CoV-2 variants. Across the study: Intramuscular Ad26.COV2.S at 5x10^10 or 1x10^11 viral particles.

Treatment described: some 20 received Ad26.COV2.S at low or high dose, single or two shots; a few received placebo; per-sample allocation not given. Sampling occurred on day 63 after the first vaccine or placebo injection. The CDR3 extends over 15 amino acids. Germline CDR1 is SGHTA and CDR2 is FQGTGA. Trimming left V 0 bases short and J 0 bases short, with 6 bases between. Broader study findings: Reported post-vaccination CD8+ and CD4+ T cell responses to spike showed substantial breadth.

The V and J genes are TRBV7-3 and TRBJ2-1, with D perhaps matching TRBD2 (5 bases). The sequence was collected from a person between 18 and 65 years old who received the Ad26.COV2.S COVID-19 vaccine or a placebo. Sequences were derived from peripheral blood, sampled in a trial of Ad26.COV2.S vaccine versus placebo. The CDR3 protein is CASSLTGSSYNEQFF. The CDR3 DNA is TGTGCCAGCAGCTTAACAGGGAGCTCCTACAATGAGCAGTTCTTC.